This TCR beta chain was documented in a study of cytomegalovirus exposure and HLA in healthy donors. Overall study: Early release data held 85 million to 95 million unique TCRs from HLA-typed donors. General observations from the study: Exclusion applied to some V segments, including TRBV6-2 and TRBV6-3, as they were indistinguishable.

Use of 60 Vbeta and 13 Jbeta primers characterized the PCR. Under the authors' procedure: About 12 million shared chains were among the 80 million or so unique TCR beta chains that a later analysis counted. Measured with immunoSEQ multiplex PCR; TCRdb has only the in-frame clones, and not every one. That table gives V, J and clone size, and the DNA gave D and trimming. The data show about 190,000 clones, around 80% seen once. As regards this clone: Its antigen is as yet unknown.

V lost 5 bases and J lost 1; bases outside the gene matches: 6. In germline, CDR1 is LNHNV, CDR2 YYDKDF (reference sequence). CDR3 size: 15 residues. Each donor was healthy, and each was a bone marrow donor. V is TRBV15 and J is TRBJ2-7; TRBD2 matches at 9 bases. The sequence came from a middle-aged man in good health and CMV-seropositive. Sequenced input: PBMCs. The CDR3 DNA follows: TGTGCCACCAGCGTTAGCGGGAGTTTTTCCTACGAGCAGTACTTC. Its protein is CATSVSGSFSYEQYF.